The TCR beta chain under discussion was sequenced for a study of blood T cell repertoires in COVID-19. About the study: Acute and convalescent COVID-19 specimens originated in the United States, Italy and Spain.

The authors' processing: Estimation of nucleated cell counts was performed using reference gene primer amplification. Profiled with immunoSEQ multiplex PCR; TCRdb holds only in-frame clones, not every one. V and J calls and clone size are copied from that table; D and trimming were computed from the DNA. The sample lists around 220,000 clones, 85% to 90% occurring once. Germline CDR1 is MNHEY and CDR2 is SVGEGT. The CDR3 has 15 amino acids. V gave up 5 bases and J gave up 4 bases; unmatched junction bases: 6. Enrolled through a virtual design, the participants were between 18 and 89 years of age and came from under 25 US areas. Clinical histories supplied by participants themselves formed the basis of cohort assignment.

This chain links TRBV6-2 or TRBV6-3 with TRBJ2-2; TRBD2 aligns across 8 bases. This clonotype originated in a woman in her forties or fifties with acute COVID-19. The sequencing input was PBMCs or T cells enriched from blood (not recorded which). CDR3 sequence: CASSQLAVSTGELFF. In DNA, the CDR3 is TGTGCCAGCAGTCAACTAGCGGTGAGCACCGGGGAGCTGTTTTTT.